This T cell receptor beta chain was captured in a study of blood T cell repertoires in COVID-19. Trimming shortened V by 5 bases and J by 11 bases, and 16 bases separated the two germline ends. Per the germline V gene, CDR1 is SQVTM and CDR2 is ANQGSEA. This CDR3 region has 12 residues. Measured with immunoSEQ multiplex PCR; TCRdb has only the in-frame clones, and not every one. Counted here are approximately 20,000 clones, roughly 83% occurring once; the ten biggest clones make up more than 40%. The receptor comes from a man in his 70s with acute or convalescent COVID-19. The V and J genes are TRBV29-1 and TRBJ1-3; tentatively, D is TRBD1 (6 bases). The specimen was peripheral blood. The CDR3 loop reads CSVLLGGKSIYF. The DNA for the CDR3 is TGCAGCGTTCTCCTAGGGGGAAAGTCCATATATTTT.